The 25 T cell receptor beta chains listed next were all sequenced from one sample in a study of T cells in Graves' hyperthyroidism and ophthalmopathy. TCR beta CDR3 regions were amplified from RNA transcripts. HTBI primers were employed in a first-round RT-PCR of the TCR CDR3. Each CDR3 protein is one row after TCRdb ran MiXCR on the multiplex PCR reads. This sample has a few hundred thousand distinct CDR3 sequences; 15% to 20% occur once, and the top ten carry roughly 3.5%. Source material: blood. All receptors come from a woman aged 40 to 50 with Graves' ophthalmopathy.

This rearrangement joins TRBV20-1 to TRBJ2-7, with a tentative D call TRBD2 (5 bases). CDR3 length equals 15 residues. Germline CDR1 is DFQATT and CDR2 is SNEGSKA (reference sequence). Deletions cut 0 bases from V and 2 bases from J, with 14 bases between. The CDR3 DNA reads as TGCAGTGCTAGAGATGGAACCCGAGGGCCCTACGAGCAGTACTTC. It encodes CSARDGTRGPYEQYF.

This clonotype was recorded many times. The chain is built from TRBV2 and TRBJ2-3, with 11 bases matching TRBD2. Germline V gives CDR1 SNHLY, CDR2 FYNNEI. CDR3 length: 16 residues. J gave up 2 bases and V 4 bases, and 5 bases lay outside the gene matches. The CDR3: CASSGLAGTTTDTQYF. The CDR3 region has the DNA TGTGCCAGCAGTGGACTAGCGGGGACCACCACAGATACGCAGTATTTT.

V usage is TRBV15 and J usage is TRBJ2-7; TRBD1 matches at 7 bases. Germline lookup yields CDR1 LNHNV and CDR2 YYDKDF (reference sequence). CDR3 length: 17 amino acids. With V trimmed by 1 base and J by 1 base, 10 bases remained unmatched. The CDR3 DNA reads TGTGCCACCAGCAGAGGAGCGGACAGGCCTCTATCCTACGAGCAGTACTTC. Its protein product is CATSRGADRPLSYEQYF.

Of note for this clonotype: A read error is possible here, since a much larger clone lies one base away. V and J are TRBV20-1 and TRBJ2-7, with TRBD2 matching over 14 bases. The CDR3 length is 16 residues. The germline CDR1 and CDR2 sequences are DFQATT and SNEGSKA (reference sequence). V lost 6 bases to trimming and J lost 3 bases; unmatched junction nucleotides: 10. The CDR3 sequence is CSASFTGTSGSYEQYF. The CDR3 DNA reads as TGCAGTGCCTCATTCACCGGGACTAGCGGGAGCTACGAGCAGTACTTC.

This clonotype was found many times. This rearrangement joins TRBV4-2 to TRBJ2-3, with D perhaps matching TRBD2 (5 bases). V lost 0 bases and J 0 bases, leaving 16 bases between the germline ends. CDR1 and CDR2 from the germline V gene are LGHNA and YNFKEQ. This CDR3 region has 18 residues. The CDR3 nucleotides are TGTGCCAGCAGCCAAGACGGACTGGCATCTAGGAGCACAGATACGCAGTATTTT. It specifies CASSQDGLASRSTDTQYF.

This clonotype was recorded at least ten times. This chain's CDR3 is CASSLGPSQGLAVYEQYF. The CDR3 DNA follows: TGTGCCAGCAGCTTAGGACCGTCCCAGGGACTAGCGGTCTACGAGCAGTACTTC. V and J are TRBV11-2 and TRBJ2-7; TRBD2 aligns across 11 bases. CDR1 is SGHAT, CDR2 FQNNGV, per germline. The V gene end was trimmed by 1 base and the J gene end by 3 bases; junction bases not matched to a gene: 11. The CDR3 extends over 18 amino acids.

This clonotype was seen ten or more times. The chain employs TRBV2 and TRBJ2-1; 10 bases line up with TRBD2. Germline V gives CDR1 SNHLY, CDR2 FYNNEI. The CDR3 is made up of 16 amino acids. V was pared by 4 bases and J by 8 bases, with 11 bases of the junction left unmatched. CDR3 sequence (DNA): TGTGCCAGCAGTGGACGGCCTAGCGGGAGAATCCATGAGCAGTTCTTC. It is translated as CASSGRPSGRIHEQFF.

This clonotype occurred a few times. The chain is built from TRBV28 and TRBJ2-5; the match to TRBD2 covers 9 bases. This CDR3 has 17 residues. Unmatched junction bases numbered 13, after V lost 3 bases and J lost 5 bases. Germline assignment: CDR1 MDHEN and CDR2 SYDVKM. The CDR3 loop reads CASSLRGGGRAGETQYF. CDR3 nucleotides: TGTGCCAGCAGTTTGAGGGGGGGCGGGAGGGCCGGGGAGACCCAGTACTTC.

V usage is TRBV6-1 and J usage is TRBJ1-1, with no clear D. This CDR3 has 13 amino acids. Germline V lookup: CDR1 MNHNS, CDR2 SASEGT. Trimming pared 4 bases from V and 6 bases from J, leaving 12 bases between. CDR3 protein: CASSVMGSPEAFF. The DNA of the CDR3 is TGTGCCAGCAGTGTCATGGGTTCGCCTGAAGCTTTCTTT.

The J gene is TRBJ2-2, the V gene TRBV19, with D hard to call. Between the trimmed V and J ends, which lost 5 bases and 4 bases, there was a span of 14 bases. Germline CDR1 and CDR2: LNHDA and SQIVND (reference sequence). This CDR3 region has 15 residues. The CDR3: CASSLHARPTGELFF. In nucleotides, the CDR3 is TGTGCCAGTAGTCTCCATGCCCGACCCACCGGGGAGCTGTTTTTT.

Concerning this clonotype itself: A much larger clone lies one base from this, so it may be a read error. The genes are TRBV11-2 and TRBJ2-1; possible D gene TRBD2, 7 bases. The V and J ends lost 5 bases and 10 bases respectively, with 18 bases between them. Germline assignment: CDR1 SGHAT and CDR2 FQNNGV. The CDR3 has 14 residues. This CDR3 is CASSRASRGGEQFF. The CDR3 coding sequence is TGTGCCAGCAGCCGTGCATCGAGGGGGGGCGAGCAGTTCTTC.

In this sample, this clonotype turned up many times. The chain carries TRBV28 and TRBJ1-1; the D is unclear. The V end was cut by 8 bases, the J end by 7 bases, with 17 bases between. This CDR3 spans 13 amino acids. Looked up from germline, CDR1 is MDHEN and CDR2 is SYDVKM. CDR3 nucleotide sequence: TGTGCCAGCGGAAATGCGGGTTCCCTTGAAGCTTTCTTT. Residues: CASGNAGSLEAFF.

This clonotype was seen repeatedly, ten times or more. In DNA form, the CDR3 reads TGTGCCAGCAGTCTCGGGACACCCAATGAGCAGTTCTTC. Protein: CASSLGTPNEQFF. V and J are TRBV2 and TRBJ2-1; the D gene is possibly TRBD1 (6 bases). The CDR3 length is 13 residues. The V and J ends lost 5 bases and 6 bases respectively, with 11 bases between them. The germline gives CDR1 SNHLY, CDR2 FYNNEI.

As DNA, the CDR3 is TGTGCCAGTAGTAAGACAGCGGTATCGTGGGACACCGACTACAATGAGCAGTTCTTC. It codes for CASSKTAVSWDTDYNEQFF. This chain connects TRBV19 to TRBJ2-1; maybe TRBD1 (6 bases). Trimming removed 4 bases from V and 3 bases from J, with 25 bases in between. Looked up from germline, CDR1 is LNHDA and CDR2 is SQIVND (reference sequence). This CDR3 has 19 residues.

This clonotype was counted at least ten times. CDR3: CASTRDGASNTEAFF. CDR3 coding DNA: TGTGCCAGCACACGTGACGGGGCTTCGAACACTGAAGCTTTCTTT. The rearrangement uses TRBV6-2 or TRBV6-3 and TRBJ1-1, with D possibly matching TRBD1 (5 bases). Trimming left V 7 bases short and J 1 base short, with 16 bases between. The CDR3 runs 15 residues. Germline values: CDR1 MNHEY, CDR2 SVGEGT.

The chain links TRBV20-1 to TRBJ1-4; the match to TRBD1 covers 9 bases. The CDR3 consists of 13 residues. V lost 6 bases and J lost 7; bases outside the gene matches: 6. Germline CDR1 DFQATT, CDR2 SNEGSKA (reference sequence). This chain's CDR3 is CSAPGQGSEKLFF. The CDR3 DNA follows: TGCAGTGCCCCGGGACAGGGAAGTGAAAAACTGTTTTTT.

The table lists this clonotype with many counts. This chain links TRBV20-1 with TRBJ2-5; D is tentatively TRBD1 or TRBD2 (5 bases each). V dropped 3 bases and J dropped 4 bases, with 12 bases sitting between them. Germline CDR1 and CDR2: DFQATT and SNEGSKA (reference sequence). The CDR3 has 13 amino acids. CDR3 nucleotides: TGCAGTGCTAGTGTCGGGGCCGGAGAGACCCAGTACTTC. It yields the protein CSASVGAGETQYF.

This clonotype was picked up a small number of times. The V gene is TRBV6-6, the J gene TRBJ1-4; 9 bases line up with TRBD1. CDR3 length: 17 amino acids. The junction had 5 bases not matched to a gene; V was cut back by 2 bases and J by 1 base. CDR1 and CDR2 from the germline V gene are MNHNY and SVGAGI (reference sequence). The CDR3 sequence: CASSYPPGQGTNEKLFF. CDR3 DNA sequence: TGTGCCAGCAGTTACCCCCCGGGACAGGGAACTAATGAAAAACTGTTTTTT.

This clonotype appeared many times. V gene TRBV11-2 combines with J gene TRBJ1-2; 7 positions agree with TRBD1. The germline V gene has CDR1 SGHAT and CDR2 FQNNGV. J lost 4 bases, V lost 5 bases, and 13 bases had no gene match. This CDR3 is 16 amino acids long. The CDR3 coding sequence is TGTGCCAGCAGCGGGGTGAAGGACAGGTTGGGCTATGGCTACACCTTC. Encoded protein: CASSGVKDRLGYGYTF.

This clonotype was detected many times. This CDR3 is CASTLWDEQYF. As DNA, the CDR3 is TGTGCCAGCACCCTCTGGGACGAGCAGTACTTC. J is TRBJ2-7 and V is TRBV28; no clear D gene. The CDR3 sequence is 11 residues long. The germline V and J ends were trimmed by 7 bases and 5 bases, with 9 bases remaining between them. CDR1 is MDHEN, CDR2 SYDVKM, per germline.

This clonotype has at least ten counts. The rearrangement links TRBV2 to TRBJ2-7, with TRBD1 matching 8 bases. This CDR3 spans 14 amino acids. Germline CDR1 SNHLY, CDR2 FYNNEI. V trimming: 6 bases; J trimming: 0 bases; junction bases outside the gene matches: 4. CDR3 DNA: TGTGCCAGCAGCCCGACAGGGGTCTCCTACGAGCAGTACTTC. Protein: CASSPTGVSYEQYF.

The chain carries TRBV6-1 and TRBJ2-7; 12 bases match TRBD2. The CDR3 spans 16 residues. Trimming removed 6 bases from V and 0 bases from J; junction bases left unmatched: 6. Germline assignment: CDR1 MNHNS and CDR2 SASEGT. The CDR3, as DNA: TGTGCCAGCAGCCCAACTAGCGGGGGGTACTCCTACGAGCAGTACTTC. Protein product: CASSPTSGGYSYEQYF.

As concerns this clonotype: This is likely a read error, given that the CDR3 carries no conserved phenylalanine or tryptophan at its end. This chain links TRBV30 with TRBJ2-7, with D unclear. CDR1 and CDR2 from the germline V gene are GTSNPN and SVGIG (reference sequence). The CDR3 is 11 amino acids. Trimming took 0 bases from V and 6 from J, leaving 6 bases between them. This CDR3 is CAWSVGGEQYL. The CDR3 bases are TGTGCCTGGAGTGTAGGTGGCGAGCAGTACCTC.

The chain combines TRBV6-5 with TRBJ1-4; D gene unclear. Trimming took 0 bases from V and 0 from J, leaving 8 bases between them. The CDR3 sequence is 16 residues long. CDR1 and CDR2 (germline): MNHEY, SVGAGI. CDR3 nucleotide sequence: TGTGCCAGCAGTTACTCGATCAGTGCAACTAATGAAAAACTGTTTTTT. Encoded protein: CASSYSISATNEKLFF.

This clonotype came up a few times. This chain links TRBV10-3 with TRBJ2-6; TRBD1 is a possible D gene (5 bases). This CDR3 has 15 residues. Germline V gene sequence: CDR1 ENHRY, CDR2 SYGVKD. V lost 3 bases to trimming and J lost 4 bases, with 10 bases between them. CDR3 nucleotides: TGTGCCATCAGTGAAGGGGTGCCCGGGGCCAACGTCCTGACTTTC. Translating gives CAISEGVPGANVLTF.